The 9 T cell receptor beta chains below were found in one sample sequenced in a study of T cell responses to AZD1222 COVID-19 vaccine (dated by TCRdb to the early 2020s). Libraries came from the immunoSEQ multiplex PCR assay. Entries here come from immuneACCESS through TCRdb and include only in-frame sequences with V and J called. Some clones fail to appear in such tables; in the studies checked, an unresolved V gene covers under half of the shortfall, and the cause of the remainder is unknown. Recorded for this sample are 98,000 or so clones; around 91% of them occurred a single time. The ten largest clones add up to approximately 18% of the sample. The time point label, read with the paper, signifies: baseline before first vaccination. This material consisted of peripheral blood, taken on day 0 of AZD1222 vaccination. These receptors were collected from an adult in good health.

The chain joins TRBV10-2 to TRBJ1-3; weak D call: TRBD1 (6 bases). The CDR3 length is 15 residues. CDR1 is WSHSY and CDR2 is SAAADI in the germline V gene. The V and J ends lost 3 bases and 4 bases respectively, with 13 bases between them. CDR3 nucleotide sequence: TGCGCCAGCAGTGACTCAGGGGTAGGGGGAAACACCATATATTTT. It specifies CASSDSGVGGNTIYF.

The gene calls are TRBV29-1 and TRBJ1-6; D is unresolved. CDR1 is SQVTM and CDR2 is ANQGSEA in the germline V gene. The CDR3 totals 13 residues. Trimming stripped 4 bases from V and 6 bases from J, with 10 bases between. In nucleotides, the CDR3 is TGCAGCGTTGCCCTTGAAGTTAATTCACCCCTCCACTTT. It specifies CSVALEVNSPLHF.

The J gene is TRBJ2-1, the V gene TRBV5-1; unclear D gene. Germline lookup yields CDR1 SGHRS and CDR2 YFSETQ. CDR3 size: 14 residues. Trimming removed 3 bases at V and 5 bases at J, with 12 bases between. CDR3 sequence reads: CASSWASQNNEQFF. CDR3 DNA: TGCGCCAGCAGCTGGGCCAGTCAAAACAATGAGCAGTTCTTC. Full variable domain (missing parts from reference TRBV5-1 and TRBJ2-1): KAGVTQTPRYLIKTRGQQVTLSCSPISGHRSVSWYQQTPGQGLQFLFEYFSETQRNKGNFPGRFSGRQFSNSRSEMNVSTLELGDSALYLCASSWASQNNEQFFGPGTRLTVL.

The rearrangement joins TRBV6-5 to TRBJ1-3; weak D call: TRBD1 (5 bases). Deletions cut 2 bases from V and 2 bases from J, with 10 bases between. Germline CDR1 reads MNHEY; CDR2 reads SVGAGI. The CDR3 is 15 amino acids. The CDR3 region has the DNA TGTGCCAGCAGTTACGAGGGACTAGCTGGAAACACCATATATTTT. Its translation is CASSYEGLAGNTIYF.

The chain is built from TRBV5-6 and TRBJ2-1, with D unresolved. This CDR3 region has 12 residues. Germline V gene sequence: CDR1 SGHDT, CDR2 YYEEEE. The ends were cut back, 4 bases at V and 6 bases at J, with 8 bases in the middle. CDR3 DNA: TGTGCCAGCAGCCCGTCACCCAATGAGCAGTTCTTC. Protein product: CASSPSPNEQFF.

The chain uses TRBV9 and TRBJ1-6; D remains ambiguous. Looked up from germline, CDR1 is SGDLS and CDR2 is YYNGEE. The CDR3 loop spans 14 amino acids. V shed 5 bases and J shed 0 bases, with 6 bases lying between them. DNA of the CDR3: TGTGCCAGCAGGGGGAGCTCCTATAATTCACCCCTCCACTTT. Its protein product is CASRGSSYNSPLHF.

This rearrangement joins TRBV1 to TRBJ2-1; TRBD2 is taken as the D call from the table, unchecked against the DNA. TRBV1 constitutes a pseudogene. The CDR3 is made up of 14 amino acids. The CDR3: CTSSHQRPYNEQFF. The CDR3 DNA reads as TGCACCAGCAGCCACCAGCGGCCCTACAATGAGCAGTTCTTC.

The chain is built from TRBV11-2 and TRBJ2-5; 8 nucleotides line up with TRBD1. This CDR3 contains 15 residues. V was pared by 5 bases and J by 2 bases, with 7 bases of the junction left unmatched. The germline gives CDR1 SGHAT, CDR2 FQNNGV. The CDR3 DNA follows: TGTGCCAGCAGCCCCGGGACAGGTACTCAAGAGACCCAGTACTTC. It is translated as CASSPGTGTQETQYF.

The CDR3, as DNA: TGTGCCATCAGCGAAACAGACAGGGTAACTGGCTACACCTTC. Residues: CAISETDRVTGYTF. The chain carries TRBV10-3 and TRBJ1-2; 7 bases are a match to TRBD1. V shed 6 bases and J 7 bases; nucleotides not matched to a gene: 11. Germline V gene sequence: CDR1 ENHRY, CDR2 SYGVKD. The CDR3 runs 14 residues.